The 13 T cell receptor beta chains below come from one sample, sequenced in a study of preoperative IRX-2 immunotherapy in early breast cancer. The sample's treatment: preoperative locoregional IRX-2 cytokine immunotherapy. The table came from immunoSEQ multiplex PCR; TCRdb's copy has only in-frame clones and leaves some out. The sample holds more than 20,000 clones, about 68% seen once. Sequenced material: lymph node tissue, taken after IRX-2 immunotherapy. Every receptor here comes from a human donor with breast cancer.

The chain couples TRBV28 to TRBJ1-2; the match to TRBD1 covers 10 bases. V dropped 2 bases and J dropped 8; count of bases not matched to a gene: 2. This CDR3 region has 13 residues. Per the germline V gene, CDR1 is MDHEN and CDR2 is SYDVKM. The CDR3 nucleotides are TGTGCCAGCAGTTTAAGGACAGGGGGAGGCTACACCTTC. This sequence encodes CASSLRTGGGYTF.

This chain connects TRBV5-1 to TRBJ2-2, with 12 bases matching TRBD2. With V trimmed by 2 bases and J by 0 bases, 5 bases remained unmatched. The CDR3 covers 18 residues. The germline V gene encodes CDR1 SGHRS and CDR2 YFSETQ. CDR3: CASSLGLAGGSNTGELFF. CDR3 sequence (DNA): TGCGCCAGCAGCTTAGGGCTAGCGGGAGGGTCGAACACCGGGGAGCTGTTTTTT.

The V call is TRBV5-1, the J call TRBJ2-5, with 7 positions matching TRBD2. The germline CDR1 and CDR2 sequences are SGHRS and YFSETQ. Germline trimming cut 3 bases from V and 1 base from J; bases unmatched to any gene: 3. The CDR3 covers 14 residues. CDR3 loop: CASSSGLTQETQYF. As DNA, the CDR3 is TGCGCCAGCAGCTCGGGACTAACCCAAGAGACCCAGTACTTC.

The V call is TRBV6-8, the J call TRBJ1-1; possible D gene TRBD1, 5 bases. Deletions cut 5 bases from V and 5 bases from J, with 18 bases between. The CDR3 is 15 residues long. CDR1 is MNHGY, CDR2 SAAAGT, per germline. The CDR3 region is CASSPSYGGLTEAFF. In DNA form, the CDR3 reads TGTGCCAGCAGTCCTTCTTACGGGGGGTTGACTGAAGCTTTCTTT.

The chain uses TRBV23-1 and TRBJ2-7, with 7 positions matching TRBD1. TRBV23-1 is treated as an ORF (open reading frame) with a function not yet certain. The J segment lost 0 bases and the V segment lost 6 bases, leaving 5 bases of the junction unmatched. The CDR3 totals 14 residues. The CDR3 loop reads CASSWGTVSYEQYF. CDR3 sequence (DNA): TGCGCCAGCAGCTGGGGGACAGTCTCCTACGAGCAGTACTTC.

V usage is TRBV6-8 and J usage is TRBJ1-4; 8 nucleotides match TRBD1. The germline V gene has CDR1 MNHGY and CDR2 SAAAGT. This CDR3 has 15 amino acids. V shed 2 bases and J 10 bases; nucleotides not matched to a gene: 9. The CDR3 loop is CASSYRTGNDGKLFF. In DNA form, the CDR3 reads TGTGCCAGCAGTTACCGGACAGGGAATGATGGAAAACTGTTTTTT.

The rearrangement uses TRBV7-7 and TRBJ1-3, with a possible D match to TRBD1 (6 bases). Trimming took 5 bases from V and 0 from J, leaving 20 bases between them. Germline CDR1 is SSHAT and CDR2 is FNYEAQ (reference sequence). CDR3 length equals 18 residues. The CDR3 here is CASSQLPVTGLSGNTIYF. CDR3 DNA sequence: TGTGCCAGCAGCCAACTGCCTGTGACAGGACTCTCTGGAAACACCATATATTTT. The variable domain in full, with the rest retrieved from reference TRBV7-7 and TRBJ1-3, is GAGVSQSPRYKVTKRGQDVTLRCDPISSHATLYWYQQALGQGPEFLTYFNYEAQPDKSGLPSDRFSAERPEGSISTLTIQRTEQRDSAMYRCASSQLPVTGLSGNTIYFGEGSWLTVV.

The chain joins TRBV7-4 to TRBJ1-3; D ambiguous. From germline, CDR1 is SGHVT and CDR2 SQSDAQ. The length of the CDR3 is 13 residues. V was shortened by 4 bases and J by 4 bases, with 8 bases between the two germline ends. The CDR3 coding sequence is TGTGCCAGCAGCTCCCTAGGGGGAAACACCATATATTTT. Translating it yields CASSSLGGNTIYF.

The rearrangement uses TRBV11-3 and TRBJ2-7; D could derive from TRBD1 or TRBD2 (5 bases each). V lost 5 bases and J 2 bases, leaving 22 bases between the germline ends. This CDR3 comprises 17 residues. CDR1 and CDR2 (germline): SGHNT, YENEEA. CDR3: CASSQLVRRDSPYEQYF. Here the CDR3 DNA reads TGTGCCAGCAGCCAACTAGTCAGGCGAGACAGTCCCTACGAGCAGTACTTC.

The J gene is TRBJ1-5, the V gene TRBV6-8, with D possibly matching TRBD1 (6 bases). Germline CDR1 is MNHGY and CDR2 is SAAAGT. The V and J ends lost 2 bases and 6 bases respectively, with 8 bases between them. The CDR3 consists of 13 residues. The CDR3 DNA reads TGTGCCAGCAGTTACGGGGGCAGTCAGCCCCAGCATTTT. It specifies CASSYGGSQPQHF.

CDR3 sequence: CASKFEDRFNQPQHF. CDR3 nucleotide sequence: TGTGCCAGCAAATTTGAGGACAGGTTCAATCAGCCCCAGCATTTT. The chain combines TRBV6-8 with TRBJ1-5; 7 positions agree with TRBD1. In germline, CDR1 is MNHGY, CDR2 SAAAGT. This CDR3 has 15 amino acids. J gave up 3 bases and V 7 bases, and 9 bases lay outside the gene matches.

This rearrangement joins TRBV6-8 to TRBJ1-2; 7 nucleotides agree with TRBD1. Germline V gene sequence: CDR1 MNHGY, CDR2 SAAAGT. The CDR3 extends over 14 amino acids. Trimming at V came to 6 bases and at J to 2 bases, leaving 6 bases not matched to a gene. CDR3 protein: CASSPTGMNYGYTF. The CDR3 coding sequence is TGTGCCAGCAGCCCGACAGGGATGAACTATGGCTACACCTTC.

About this clone itself: Its ends do not fully match the called genes, so a read error is possible. The chain couples TRBV6-8 to TRBJ1-5; 10 bases match TRBD1. Germline values: CDR1 MNHGY, CDR2 SAAAGT. The CDR3 sequence is 14 residues long. The CDR3 DNA reads TGTGCCAGCAGATTGACAGGGGGCAATCAGTCCCAGCATTTT. Its protein is CASRLTGGNQSQHF.